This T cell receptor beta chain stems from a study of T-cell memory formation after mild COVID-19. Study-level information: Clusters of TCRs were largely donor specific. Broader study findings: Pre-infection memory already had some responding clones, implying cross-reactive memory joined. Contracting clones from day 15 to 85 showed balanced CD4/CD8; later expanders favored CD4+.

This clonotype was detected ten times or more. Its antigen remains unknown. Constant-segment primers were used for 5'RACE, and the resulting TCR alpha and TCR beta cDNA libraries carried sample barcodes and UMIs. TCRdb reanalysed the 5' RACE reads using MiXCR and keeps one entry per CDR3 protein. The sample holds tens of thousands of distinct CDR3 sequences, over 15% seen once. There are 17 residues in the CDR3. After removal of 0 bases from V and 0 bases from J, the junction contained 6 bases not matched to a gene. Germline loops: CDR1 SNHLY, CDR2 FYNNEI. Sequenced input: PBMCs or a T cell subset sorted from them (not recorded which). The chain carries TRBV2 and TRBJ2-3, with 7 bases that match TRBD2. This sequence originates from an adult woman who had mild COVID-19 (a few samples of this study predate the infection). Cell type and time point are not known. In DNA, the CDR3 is TGTGCCAGCAGTGAAGCGCTCCGGACTAGTAGCACAGATACGCAGTATTTT. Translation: CASSEALRTSSTDTQYF.